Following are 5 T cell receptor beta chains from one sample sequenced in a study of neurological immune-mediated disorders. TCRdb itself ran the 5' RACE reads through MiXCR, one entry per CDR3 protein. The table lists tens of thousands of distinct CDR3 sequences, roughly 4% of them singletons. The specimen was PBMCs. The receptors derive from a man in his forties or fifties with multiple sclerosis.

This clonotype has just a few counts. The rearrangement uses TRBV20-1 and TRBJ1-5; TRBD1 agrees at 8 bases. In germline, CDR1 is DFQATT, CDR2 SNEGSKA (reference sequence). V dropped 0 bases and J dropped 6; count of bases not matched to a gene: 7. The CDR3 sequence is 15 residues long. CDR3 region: CSARDRDRGGQPQHF. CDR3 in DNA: TGCAGTGCTAGAGACCGCGACAGGGGTGGTCAGCCCCAGCATTTT.

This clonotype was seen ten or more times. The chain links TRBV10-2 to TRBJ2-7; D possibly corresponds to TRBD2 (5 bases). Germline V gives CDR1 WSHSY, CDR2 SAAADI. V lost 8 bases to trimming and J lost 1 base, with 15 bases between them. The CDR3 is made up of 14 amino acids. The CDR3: CASDGKSQSYEQYV. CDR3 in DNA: TGCGCCAGCGACGGGAAGTCCCAATCCTACGAGCAGTACGTC.

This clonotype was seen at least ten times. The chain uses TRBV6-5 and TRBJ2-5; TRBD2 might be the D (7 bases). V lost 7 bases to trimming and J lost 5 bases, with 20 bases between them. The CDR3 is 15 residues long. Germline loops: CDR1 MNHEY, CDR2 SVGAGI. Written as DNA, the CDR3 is TGTGCCAGCATCAACCTGGGGGGGGCAGCGGAGACCCAGTACTTC. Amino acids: CASINLGGAAETQYF.

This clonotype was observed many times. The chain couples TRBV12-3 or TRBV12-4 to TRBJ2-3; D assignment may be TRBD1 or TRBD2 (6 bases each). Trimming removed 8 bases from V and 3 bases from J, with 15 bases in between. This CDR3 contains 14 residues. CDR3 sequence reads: CASGLRGETDTQYF. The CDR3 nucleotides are TGTGCCAGCGGACTGAGGGGGGAGACAGATACGCAGTATTTT.

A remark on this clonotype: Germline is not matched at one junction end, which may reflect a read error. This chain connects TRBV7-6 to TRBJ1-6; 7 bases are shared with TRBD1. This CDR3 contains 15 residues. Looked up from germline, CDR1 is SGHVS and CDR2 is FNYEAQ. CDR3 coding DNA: TGTGCCAGCAGCTTAGCGGCAGGGGGTGGTTCACCCCTCAACTTT. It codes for CASSLAAGGGSPLNF.